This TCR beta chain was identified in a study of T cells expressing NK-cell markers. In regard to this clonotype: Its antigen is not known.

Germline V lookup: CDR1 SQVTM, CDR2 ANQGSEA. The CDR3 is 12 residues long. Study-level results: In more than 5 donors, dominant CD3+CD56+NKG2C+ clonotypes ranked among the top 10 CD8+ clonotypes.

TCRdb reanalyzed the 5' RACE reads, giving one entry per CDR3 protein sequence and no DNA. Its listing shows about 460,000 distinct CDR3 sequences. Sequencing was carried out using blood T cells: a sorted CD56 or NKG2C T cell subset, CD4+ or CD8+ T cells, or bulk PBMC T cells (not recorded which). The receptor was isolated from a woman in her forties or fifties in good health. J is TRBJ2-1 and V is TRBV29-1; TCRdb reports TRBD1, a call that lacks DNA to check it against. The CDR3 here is CSGTPGQDEQFF.